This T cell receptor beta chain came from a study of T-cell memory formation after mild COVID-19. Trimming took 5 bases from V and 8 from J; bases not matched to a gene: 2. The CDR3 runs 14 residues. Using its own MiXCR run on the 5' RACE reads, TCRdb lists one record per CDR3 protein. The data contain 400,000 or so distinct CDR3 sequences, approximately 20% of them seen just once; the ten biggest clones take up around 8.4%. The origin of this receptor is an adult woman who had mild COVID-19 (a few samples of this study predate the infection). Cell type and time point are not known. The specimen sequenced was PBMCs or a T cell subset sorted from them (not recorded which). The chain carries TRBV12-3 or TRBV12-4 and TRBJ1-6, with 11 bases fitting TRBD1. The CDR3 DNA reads TGTGCCAGCAGTGGGACAGGGGGGTATTCACCCCTCCACTTT. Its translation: CASSGTGGYSPLHF.